The T cell receptor (beta chain) described here comes from a study of a mutant IDH1 vaccine in newly diagnosed glioma. About the research overall: Patients, over weeks 1, 3, 5, 7, 11, 15, 19 and 23, received a total of eight vaccinations. A roughly 62% male, approximately 38% female split and a mean age of around 37 years characterized treated patients. General study findings and limits: Vaccine-induced immune responses were detected in around 93% of patients.

The time point was: week 11, during vaccination. It was 300 ug of mutant IDH1 20-mer peptide that made up each vaccine dose, given with topical imiquimod. This CDR3 is built from 15 residues. Germline V gene sequence: CDR1 SGHRS, CDR2 YFSETQ. V lost 0 bases and J 2 bases, leaving 12 bases between the germline ends. Clones were sequenced by immunoSEQ multiplex PCR, and TCRdb holds only the in-frame ones, with some missing. The sample shows about 66,000 clones, about 81% of them seen only once. Remarks on this clone: Its specificity is not known.

The chain joins TRBV5-1 to TRBJ2-7; D is possibly TRBD2 (5 bases). The receptor was isolated from a woman aged 50 to 60 with glioma. The sample here was PBMCs, taken from a glioma patient whose treatment included an IDH1 peptide vaccine. In DNA form, the CDR3 reads TGCGCCAGCAGCTTGGGGCGGGCCCCCACCTACGAGCAGTACTTC. It translates to CASSLGRAPTYEQYF.